This T cell receptor (beta chain) stems from a study of shared clonotypes between healthy human individuals. The method was immunoSEQ multiplex PCR; TCRdb's version includes in-frame clones alone and lacks a portion of them. The table records approximately 500,000 clones, about four fifths of them present only once. The sequenced material came from PBMCs. The receptor was isolated from a woman in her 40s in good health. Some clones in this sample may be carry-over from other donors' samples.

CDR3 DNA: TGTGCCAGCAGTGAAGGTAGGAGGGCGGCTGGAGAGACCCAGTACTTC. Translated: CASSEGRRAAGETQYF. The chain carries TRBV2 and TRBJ2-5, with a weak D call TRBD2 (6 bases). Trimming shortened V by 1 base and J by 4 bases, and 16 bases separated the two germline ends. Germline V gives CDR1 SNHLY, CDR2 FYNNEI. The CDR3 totals 16 residues. The variable domain in full, completed from reference TRBV2 and TRBJ2-5, reads EPEVTQTPSHQVTQMGQEVILRCVPISNHLYFYWYRQILGQKVEFLVSFYNNEISEKSEIFDDQFSVERPDGSNFTLKIRSTKLEDSAMYFCASSEGRRAAGETQYFGPGTRLLVL.